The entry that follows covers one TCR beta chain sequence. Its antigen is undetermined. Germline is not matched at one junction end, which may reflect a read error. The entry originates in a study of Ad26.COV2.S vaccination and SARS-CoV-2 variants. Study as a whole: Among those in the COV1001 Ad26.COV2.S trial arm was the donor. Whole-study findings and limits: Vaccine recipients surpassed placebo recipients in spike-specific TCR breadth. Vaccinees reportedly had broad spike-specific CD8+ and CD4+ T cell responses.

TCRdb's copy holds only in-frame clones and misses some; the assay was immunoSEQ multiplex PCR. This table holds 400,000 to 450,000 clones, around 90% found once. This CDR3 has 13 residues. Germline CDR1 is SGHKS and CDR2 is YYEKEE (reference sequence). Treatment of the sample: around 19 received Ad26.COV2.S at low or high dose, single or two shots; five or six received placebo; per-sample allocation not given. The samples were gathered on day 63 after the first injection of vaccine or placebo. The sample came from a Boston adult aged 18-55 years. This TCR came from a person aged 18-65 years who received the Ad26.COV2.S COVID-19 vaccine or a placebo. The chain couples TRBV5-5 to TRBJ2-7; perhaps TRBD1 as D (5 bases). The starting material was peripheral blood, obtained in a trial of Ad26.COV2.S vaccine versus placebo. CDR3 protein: CVSSLQGYYEQYF. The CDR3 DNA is TGTGTCAGCAGCTTGCAGGGTTACTACGAGCAGTACTTC.